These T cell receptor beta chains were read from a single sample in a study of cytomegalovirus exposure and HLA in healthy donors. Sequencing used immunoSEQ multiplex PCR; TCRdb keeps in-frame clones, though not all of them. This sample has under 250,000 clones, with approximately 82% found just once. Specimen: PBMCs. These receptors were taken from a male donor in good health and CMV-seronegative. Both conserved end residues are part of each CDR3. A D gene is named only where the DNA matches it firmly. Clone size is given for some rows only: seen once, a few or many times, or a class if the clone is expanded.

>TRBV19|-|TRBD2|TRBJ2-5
CASSPGLAGVMKETQYF
TGTGCCAGTAGTCCCGGACTAGCGGGAGTAATGAAAGAGACCCAGTACTTC
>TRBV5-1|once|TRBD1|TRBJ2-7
CASSGGQGRYEQYF
TGCGCCAGCAGCGGGGGACAGGGGAGATACGAGCAGTACTTC
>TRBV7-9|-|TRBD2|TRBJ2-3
CASSSSSGSDTQYF
TGTGCCAGCAGCTCTTCTAGCGGGAGTGATACGCAGTATTTT
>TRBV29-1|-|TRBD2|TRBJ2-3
CSVDEIGLAGGDTQYF
TGCAGCGTTGATGAAATCGGGCTAGCGGGGGGCGATACGCAGTATTTT
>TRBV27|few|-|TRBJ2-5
CASRPTGRETQYF
TGTGCCAGCAGGCCCACGGGAAGAGAGACCCAGTACTTC
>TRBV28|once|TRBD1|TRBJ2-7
CASSSPTGYEQYF
TGTGCCAGCAGTTCACCGACAGGGTACGAGCAGTACTTC
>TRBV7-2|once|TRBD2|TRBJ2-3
CASSPPGTSVTDTQYF
TGTGCCAGCAGCCCACCTGGGACTAGTGTCACAGATACGCAGTATTTT
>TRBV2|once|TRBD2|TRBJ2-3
CASSLLRTSGTDTQYF
TGTGCCAGCAGTCTACTGCGGACTAGCGGCACAGATACGCAGTATTTT
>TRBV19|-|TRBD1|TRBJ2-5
CASSIGGQGETQYF
TGTGCCAGTAGTATAGGGGGACAGGGGGAGACCCAGTACTTC
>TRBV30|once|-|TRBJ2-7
CAWTGSSYEQYF
TGTGCCTGGACAGGGTCCTCCTACGAGCAGTACTTC
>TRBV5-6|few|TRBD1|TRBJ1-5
CASSLTGTGSNQPQHF
TGTGCCAGCAGCCTAACCGGGACAGGGAGCAATCAGCCCCAGCATTTT
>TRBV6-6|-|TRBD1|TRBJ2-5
CASIWDRARETQYF
TGTGCCAGCATTTGGGACAGGGCCCGGGAGACCCAGTACTTC
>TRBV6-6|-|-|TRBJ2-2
CASSWSGNTGELFF
TGTGCCAGCAGTTGGAGCGGGAACACCGGGGAGCTGTTTTTT
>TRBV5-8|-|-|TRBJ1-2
CASSSTWGRDGYTF
TGTGCCAGCAGCAGTACGTGGGGCCGGGATGGCTACACCTTC
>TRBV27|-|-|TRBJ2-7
CASSLSFGGRDEQYF
TGTGCCAGCAGTTTATCATTCGGGGGGCGGGACGAGCAGTACTTC
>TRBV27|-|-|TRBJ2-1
CASSLGSFTYNEKFF
TGTGCCAGCAGTCTGGGGAGTTTTACGTACAATGAGAAGTTCTTC
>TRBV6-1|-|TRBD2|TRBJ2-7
CASSDYSGSPSYEQYF
TGTGCCAGCAGTGACTACAGCGGGAGTCCCTCCTACGAGCAGTACTTC
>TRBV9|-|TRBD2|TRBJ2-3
CASSLPSSERGTDTQYF
TGTGCCAGCAGCCTCCCGTCAAGTGAGCGGGGGACAGATACGCAGTATTTT
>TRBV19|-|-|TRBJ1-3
CASSATTSGNTIYF
TGTGCCAGTAGTGCGACTACCTCTGGAAACACCATATATTTT
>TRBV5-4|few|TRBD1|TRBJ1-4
CASSLQGEVEKLFF
TGTGCCAGCAGCTTGCAGGGGGAGGTTGAAAAACTGTTTTTT
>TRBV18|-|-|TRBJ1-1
CASSQQGANTEAFF
TGTGCCAGCTCCCAGCAGGGCGCGAACACTGAAGCTTTCTTT
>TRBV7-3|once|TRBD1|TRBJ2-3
CASSLGTGARDTQYF
TGTGCCAGCAGCTTAGGGACAGGGGCGAGGGATACGCAGTATTTT
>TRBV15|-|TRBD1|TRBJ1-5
CATSRPSGTGTQPQHF
TGTGCCACCAGCAGACCCTCCGGGACAGGGACCCAGCCCCAGCATTTT
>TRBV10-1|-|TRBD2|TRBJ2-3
CASSQSGVPWSTDTQYF
TGCGCCAGCAGTCAAAGCGGGGTCCCTTGGAGCACAGATACGCAGTATTTT
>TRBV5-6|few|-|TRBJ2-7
CASSLFGVGVSYEQYF
TGTGCCAGCAGCTTGTTCGGCGTGGGAGTGTCCTACGAGCAGTACTTC
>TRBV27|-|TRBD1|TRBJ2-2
CATKGQGGPGELFF
TGTGCCACCAAGGGACAGGGGGGCCCCGGGGAGCTGTTTTTT
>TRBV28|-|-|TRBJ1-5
CASYYSGNQPQHF
TGTGCCAGCTACTATTCCGGCAATCAGCCCCAGCATTTT
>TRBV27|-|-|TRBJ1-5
CASSLAAGHNQPQHF
TGTGCCAGCAGTTTGGCGGCAGGGCACAATCAGCCCCAGCATTTT
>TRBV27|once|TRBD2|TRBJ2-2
CASRQLAGGYTGELFF
TGTGCCAGCAGACAACTAGCGGGAGGGTACACCGGGGAGCTGTTTTTT
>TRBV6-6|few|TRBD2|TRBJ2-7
CASSSQLAGYEQYF
TGTGCCAGCAGCTCCCAACTAGCGGGGTACGAGCAGTACTTC
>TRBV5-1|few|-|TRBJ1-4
CASSPGFSNEKLFF
TGCGCCAGCAGCCCAGGGTTCTCTAATGAAAAACTGTTTTTT
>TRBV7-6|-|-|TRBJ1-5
CASSPTGGRDQPQHF
TGTGCCAGCAGCCCCACCGGGGGGCGCGATCAGCCCCAGCATTTT
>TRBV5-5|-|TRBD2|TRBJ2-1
CASSLASSGRGNEQFF
TGTGCCAGCAGCTTGGCTTCTAGCGGGAGAGGCAATGAGCAGTTCTTC
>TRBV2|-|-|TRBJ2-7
CASSAGSEQYF
TGTGCCAGCAGTGCGGGGAGCGAGCAGTACTTC
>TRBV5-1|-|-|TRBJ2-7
CASSLVGQAAYEQYF
TGCGCCAGCAGCTTGGTGGGTCAGGCCGCCTACGAGCAGTACTTC
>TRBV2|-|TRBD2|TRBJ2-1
CASSVLAGAYNEQFF
TGTGCCAGCAGCGTCCTAGCGGGGGCCTACAATGAGCAGTTCTTC
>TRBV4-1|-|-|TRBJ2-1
CASSQGAGVGGDEQFF
TGCGCCAGCAGCCAAGGGGCGGGAGTTGGGGGCGATGAGCAGTTCTTC
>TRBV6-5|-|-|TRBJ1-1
CASSSYAEAFF
TGTGCCAGCAGTTCCTACGCTGAAGCTTTCTTT
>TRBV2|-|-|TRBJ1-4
CASSEIPGEYEKLFF
TGTGCCAGCAGTGAAATTCCAGGGGAATATGAAAAACTGTTTTTT
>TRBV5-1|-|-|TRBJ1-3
CASSLVGVGNTIYF
TGCGCCAGCAGCTTGGTAGGGGTTGGAAACACCATATATTTT
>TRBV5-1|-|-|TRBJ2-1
CASSLEAGTVEQFF
TGCGCCAGCAGCTTAGAGGCTGGAACGGTAGAGCAGTTCTTC
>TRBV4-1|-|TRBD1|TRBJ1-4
CASSLTGGSEKLFF
TGCGCCAGCAGCCTGACAGGGGGGAGTGAAAAACTGTTTTTT